The rows below give T cell receptor beta chains drawn from one sample of a study of T cell responses to AZD1222 COVID-19 vaccine. Profiling relied on immunoSEQ multiplex PCR, and the TCRdb table lists in-frame clones only, not all of them. The top ten clones hold roughly 5.6% of a sample with just over 80,000 clones, about 90% of them seen once. Material: peripheral blood, obtained on day 0 of AZD1222 vaccination. Every receptor here comes from an adult in good health. The CDR3 runs from the conserved cysteine through the conserved F or W. A D gene is named only where the DNA matches it firmly.

CDR3 length,D gene,J gene,V gene,CDR3 DNA,CDR3 protein
19,-,TRBJ2-1,TRBV15,TGTGCCACCAGCAGAGCCCCCTTTCTCGGCGCCAGCTCCTACAATGAGCAGTTCTTC,CATSRAPFLGASSYNEQFF
16,-,TRBJ1-6,TRBV11-3,TGTGCCAGCAGCTTTCGTGGGGGAGGTTGGAATTCACCCCTCCACTTT,CASSFRGGGWNSPLHF
15,-,TRBJ1-1,TRBV6-1,TGTGCCAGCAGTGAAGGGGGGTGGGATTCGTCTGAAGCTTTCTTT,CASSEGGWDSSEAFF
13,-,TRBJ2-1,TRBV3-1/TRBV3-2,TGTGCCAGCAGGCTCGGATCTTACAATGAGCAGTTCTTC,CASRLGSYNEQFF
12,-,TRBJ1-2,TRBV7-8,TGTGCCAGCAGCCCCACCCTCTATGGCTACACCTTC,CASSPTLYGYTF
14,-,TRBJ1-3,TRBV5-1,TGCGCCAGCAGACCGTTACTGACTGGAAACACCATATATTTT,CASRPLLTGNTIYF
13,-,TRBJ1-6,TRBV2,TGTGCCAAAACTTCAGGGGTCAGTTCACCCCTCCACTTT,CAKTSGVSSPLHF
19,TRBD2,TRBJ2-1,TRBV7-9,TGTGCCAGCAGCACCCCTCTGGGCGGCGGGGGGGCCTTCTACAATGAGCAGTTCTTC,CASSTPLGGGGAFYNEQFF
11,-,TRBJ2-1,TRBV19,TGTGCCAGTAGTATTGGGATTGAGCAGTTCTTC,CASSIGIEQFF
14,-,TRBJ1-1,TRBV29-1,TGCAGCGTTGAAGTGGCGGGGACGAACACTGAAGCTTTCTTT,CSVEVAGTNTEAFF
15,-,TRBJ1-5,TRBV10-2,TGCGCCAGCAGTGAAAGTCGCTATAGCAATCAGCCCCAGCATTTT,CASSESRYSNQPQHF
15,-,TRBJ2-2,TRBV28,TGTGCCAGCGGAGCCCGAGGACTCACGGTCGGGGAGCTGTTTTTT,CASGARGLTVGELFF
12,-,TRBJ1-2,TRBV29-1,TGCAGCGTTGGACAGAATAACTATGGCTACACCTTC,CSVGQNNYGYTF